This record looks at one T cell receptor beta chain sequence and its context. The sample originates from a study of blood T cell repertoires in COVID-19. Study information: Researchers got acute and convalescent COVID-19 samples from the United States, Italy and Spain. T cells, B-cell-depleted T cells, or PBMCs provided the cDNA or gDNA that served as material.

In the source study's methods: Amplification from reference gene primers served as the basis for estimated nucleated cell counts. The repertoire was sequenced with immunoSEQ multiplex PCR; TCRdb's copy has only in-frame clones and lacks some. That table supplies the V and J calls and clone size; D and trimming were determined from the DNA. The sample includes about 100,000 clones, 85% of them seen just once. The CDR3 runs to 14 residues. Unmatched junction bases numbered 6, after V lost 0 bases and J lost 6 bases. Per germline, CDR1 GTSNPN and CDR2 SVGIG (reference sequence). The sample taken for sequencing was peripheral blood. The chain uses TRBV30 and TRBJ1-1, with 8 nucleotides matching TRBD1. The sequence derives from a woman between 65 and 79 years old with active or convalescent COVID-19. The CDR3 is CAWSVLDRAAEAFF. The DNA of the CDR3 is TGTGCCTGGAGTGTATTGGACAGGGCTGCTGAAGCTTTCTTT. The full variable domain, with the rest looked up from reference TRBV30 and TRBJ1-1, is SQTIHQWPATLVQPVGSPLSLECTVEGTSNPNLYWYRQAAGRGLQLLFYSVGIGQISSEVPQNLSASRPQDRQFILSSKKLLLSDSGFYLCAWSVLDRAAEAFFGQGTRLTVV.